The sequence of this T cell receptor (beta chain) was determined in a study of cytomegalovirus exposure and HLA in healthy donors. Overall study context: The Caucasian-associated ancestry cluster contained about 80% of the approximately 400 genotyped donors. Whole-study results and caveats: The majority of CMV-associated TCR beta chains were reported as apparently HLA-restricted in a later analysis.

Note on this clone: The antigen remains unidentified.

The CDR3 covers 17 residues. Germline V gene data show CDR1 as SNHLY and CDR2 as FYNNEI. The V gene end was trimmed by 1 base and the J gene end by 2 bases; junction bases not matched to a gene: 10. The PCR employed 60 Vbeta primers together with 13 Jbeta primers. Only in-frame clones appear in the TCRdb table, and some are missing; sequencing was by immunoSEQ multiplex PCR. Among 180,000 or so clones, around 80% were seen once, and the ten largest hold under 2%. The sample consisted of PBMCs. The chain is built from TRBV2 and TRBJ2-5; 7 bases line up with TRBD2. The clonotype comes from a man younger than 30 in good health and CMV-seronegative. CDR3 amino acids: CASSEGFIGGRQETQYF. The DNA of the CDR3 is TGTGCCAGCAGTGAAGGTTTCATCGGGGGGAGGCAAGAGACCCAGTACTTC.